This T cell receptor beta chain stems from a study of blood T cells in healthy people across ages. A second 7 to 11 cycle PCR used barcoded and J-beta primers. TCRdb passed the 5' RACE reads through MiXCR, listing each CDR3 protein once. Counted here are over a million distinct CDR3 sequences, roughly 59% occurring once; the ten biggest clones make up over 5%. The CDR3 runs to 17 residues. Germline assignment: CDR1 SGHRS and CDR2 YFSETQ. The V and J ends lost 0 bases and 0 bases, in that order; junction bases with no gene match: 5. This clonotype was detected a few times. The V and J genes are TRBV5-1 and TRBJ2-5; 10 nucleotides agree with TRBD2. Sequencing was carried out using blood. The source is a man aged 18 to 30 in good health. Here the CDR3 DNA reads TGCGCCAGCAGCTTGGTAACTAGCGGGGTCTACCAAGAGACCCAGTACTTC. The encoded protein is CASSLVTSGVYQETQYF. The full variable domain, rest sourced from reference TRBV5-1 and TRBJ2-5, is KAGVTQTPRYLIKTRGQQVTLSCSPISGHRSVSWYQQTPGQGLQFLFEYFSETQRNKGNFPGRFSGRQFSNSRSEMNVSTLELGDSALYLCASSLVTSGVYQETQYFGPGTRLLVL.